This entry lists 15 T cell receptor beta chains sequenced from one sample in a study of blood T cell repertoires in COVID-19. TCRdb keeps only in-frame clones here, not all; method: immunoSEQ multiplex PCR. This sample has nearly 300,000 clones, with roughly 84% found just once. The sample was peripheral blood. All receptors derive from a human donor with COVID-19, enrolled during active disease. The donor label of this sample is uncertain.

The chain is built from TRBV6-6 and TRBJ1-5; no firm D call. V dropped 2 bases and J dropped 1 base, with 3 bases sitting between them. In germline, CDR1 is MNHNY, CDR2 SVGAGI (reference sequence). CDR3 length equals 13 residues. In DNA form, the CDR3 reads TGTGCCAGCAGTTACCGGAGCAATCAGCCCCAGCATTTT. It yields the protein CASSYRSNQPQHF.

The rearrangement uses TRBV11-3 and TRBJ2-1; D perhaps matches TRBD2 (6 bases). Germline V gives CDR1 SGHNT, CDR2 YENEEA. Deletions cut 5 bases from V and 8 bases from J, with 16 bases between. CDR3 length: 14 amino acids. Written as DNA, the CDR3 is TGTGCCAGCAGCGGGGGGACTCCGGGGGATGAGCAGTTCTTC. It specifies CASSGGTPGDEQFF.

J is TRBJ1-6 and V is TRBV6-5, with TRBD1 matching 7 bases. The ends lost 7 bases at V and 9 bases at J; junction bases unmatched: 9. Germline loops: CDR1 MNHEY, CDR2 SVGAGI. The CDR3 consists of 14 residues. CDR3 sequence reads: CASKQGYQGSPLHF. The CDR3 nucleotides read TGTGCCAGCAAACAGGGGTATCAAGGTTCACCCCTCCACTTT.

V usage is TRBV15 and J usage is TRBJ1-4, with 11 nucleotides matching TRBD1. This CDR3 region has 17 residues. After removal of 0 bases from V and 11 bases from J, the junction contained 11 bases not matched to a gene. Germline V CDR1 and CDR2: LNHNV, YYDKDF (reference sequence). In DNA form, the CDR3 reads TGTGCCACCAGCAGAGATCTATTGGGACAGGGGGGTGTGAAACTGTTTTTT. Translation gives CATSRDLLGQGGVKLFF.

The CDR3 bases are TGTGCCAGCAGCGGGCGGGATGTTAGTACAGATACGCAGTATTTT. It encodes CASSGRDVSTDTQYF. The chain recombines TRBV11-1 with TRBJ2-3; tentatively, D is TRBD2 (6 bases). V was clipped by 5 bases and J by 3 bases, with 15 bases between them. Germline V gene data show CDR1 as SGHAT and CDR2 as FQDESV (reference sequence). The CDR3 runs to 15 residues. Combining the CDR3 with reference TRBV11-1 and TRBJ2-3 gives the whole variable domain EAEVAQSPRYKITEKSQAVAFWCDPISGHATLYWYRQILGQGPELLVQFQDESVVDDSQLPKDRFSAERLKGVDSTLKIQPAELGDSAMYLCASSGRDVSTDTQYFGPGTRLTVL.

The chain employs TRBV7-8 and TRBJ1-1; tentative D call: TRBD1 (5 bases). The germline CDR1 and CDR2 sequences are SGHVS and FQNEAQ. V lost 7 bases, J lost 2 bases, and 17 bases lay in between. This CDR3 region has 15 residues. The CDR3: CASNLGVGTNTEAFF. CDR3 sequence (DNA): TGTGCCAGCAATCTCGGGGTGGGGACTAACACTGAAGCTTTCTTT. Supplemented by reference TRBV7-8 and TRBJ1-1, the full variable domain reads GAGVSQSPRYKVAKRGQDVALRCDPISGHVSLFWYQQALGQGPEFLTYFQNEAQLDKSGLPSDRFFAERPEGSVSTLKIQRTQQEDSAVYLCASNLGVGTNTEAFFGQGTRLTVV.

Regarding this clone: A junction boundary mismatches the germline segment, possibly from a read error. The chain recombines TRBV28 with TRBJ2-3, with D maybe TRBD2 (5 bases). Germline assignment: CDR1 MDHEN and CDR2 SYDVKM. The CDR3 is 18 amino acids. For the CDR3, the DNA is TGTGCCAGCAGTTTGGTGACTGGGAGCGGTTCTAGCACGGATACGCAGTATTTT. Its protein product is CASSLVTGSGSSTDTQYF.

V and J are TRBV30 and TRBJ2-3, with 8 positions matching TRBD2. This CDR3 contains 14 residues. Unmatched junction bases numbered 10, after V lost 6 bases and J lost 5 bases. Germline V gene data show CDR1 as GTSNPN and CDR2 as SVGIG (reference sequence). The CDR3 sequence is CACPRERGLDTQYF. The DNA of the CDR3 is TGTGCCTGCCCTAGGGAGCGGGGGTTAGATACGCAGTATTTT.

This clone was detected once. The CDR3 region has the DNA TGTGCCAGCAGCCCCGGACTAGCGGGAGTGGATGAGCAGTTCTTC. Amino acid sequence: CASSPGLAGVDEQFF. The chain couples TRBV7-9 to TRBJ2-1, with TRBD2 identical over 13 bases. The germline V gene has CDR1 SEHNR and CDR2 FQNEAQ (reference sequence). The V segment lost 5 bases and the J segment 8 bases; nucleotides outside the gene matches: 6. This CDR3 comprises 15 residues.

V is TRBV12-3 or TRBV12-4 and J is TRBJ2-1; TRBD2 might be the D (7 bases). CDR3 size: 12 residues. Trimming removed 1 base at V and 15 bases at J, with 13 bases between. Here the CDR3 reads CASSLGRGGGFF. The CDR3 DNA reads TGTGCCAGCAGTTTAGGCCGAGGGGGGGGGTTCTTC.

The chain links TRBV5-1 to TRBJ2-5, with 9 bases aligning to TRBD2. With 0 bases clipped from V and 3 bases from J, the junction kept 0 bases outside the gene matches. This CDR3 comprises 14 residues. The germline CDR1 and CDR2 sequences are SGHRS and YFSETQ. CDR3 sequence reads: CASSLGGGEETQYF. In DNA form, the CDR3 reads TGCGCCAGCAGCTTGGGCGGGGGGGAAGAGACCCAGTACTTC.

The chain recombines TRBV28 with TRBJ2-5; 7 bases match TRBD1. J gave up 5 bases and V 5 bases, and 8 bases lay outside the gene matches. The CDR3 is 14 amino acids. Germline V CDR1 and CDR2: MDHEN, SYDVKM. The CDR3 sequence: CASSRQGFRETQYF. The CDR3 coding sequence is TGTGCCAGCAGTCGACAGGGATTTCGGGAGACCCAGTACTTC.

The V call is TRBV7-2, the J call TRBJ2-1, with 7 bases fitting TRBD1. The CDR3 extends over 16 amino acids. Trimming cost V 2 bases and J 4 bases; bases outside gene matches: 8. Germline CDR1 is SGHTA and CDR2 is FQGNSA. CDR3 DNA sequence: TGTGCCAGCAGCTTAATTGGGACAGCAACTTACAATGAGCAGTTCTTC. This gives the protein CASSLIGTATYNEQFF.

This chain links TRBV29-1 with TRBJ1-3; the D is unclear. This CDR3 contains 16 residues. Germline V gives CDR1 SQVTM, CDR2 ANQGSEA. V lost 1 base and J lost 4, with 17 bases in between. The CDR3 nucleotides are TGCAGCGTTGAAGGGGGAGACCCTCGGGAGGGAAACACCATATATTTT. Amino acid sequence: CSVEGGDPREGNTIYF.

The rearrangement joins TRBV6-1 to TRBJ1-1; D is unresolved. Looked up from germline, CDR1 is MNHNS and CDR2 is SASEGT. This CDR3 contains 15 residues. V was trimmed by 3 bases and J by 1 base, leaving 12 bases between them. CDR3 in amino acids: CASSDPRGSNTEAFF. The DNA of the CDR3 is TGTGCCAGCAGTGACCCACGAGGGTCGAACACTGAAGCTTTCTTT.